A single T cell receptor beta chain is shown here with its context. Its antigen is currently unknown. The sample is drawn from a study of circulating and synovial CD4+ cells in juvenile arthritis. Some clones are missing from TCRdb's copy, which holds only in-frame ones; the method was immunoSEQ multiplex PCR. Seen here are tens of thousands of clones, just under 97% observed once, and the top ten hold roughly 0.2%. V was cut by 4 bases and J by 6 bases, with 14 bases left in between. The CDR3 consists of 14 residues. Germline lookup yields CDR1 SGHRS and CDR2 YFSETQ. General observations from the study: Circulating pathogenic-like lymphocytes shared a substantially higher fraction of CDR3 sequences with synovium than bulk blood. These repertoires were less diverse than bulk blood CD4 repertoires. Circulating pathogenic-like and bulk T cells looked alike by Vbeta family usage. Deeper sequencing increased measured overlap with synovial clonotypes.

The V and J genes are TRBV5-1 and TRBJ2-1; tentative D call: TRBD2 (7 bases). The receptor was derived from a human donor with juvenile idiopathic arthritis. Material for sequencing was CD4+ T cells from blood. This chain's CDR3 is CASSRGAQVNEQFF. DNA for the CDR3: TGCGCCAGCAGCCGGGGGGCTCAGGTCAATGAGCAGTTCTTC.